What follows describes a single T cell receptor beta chain. Authors' methods: Reference gene primers were amplified, and this amplification served to estimate nucleated cell counts. Repertoires were generated with immunoSEQ multiplex PCR, while TCRdb's copy carries only in-frame clones and drops some. V and J calls plus clone size are reproduced from that table; the DNA served to infer D and trimming. The data contain about 46,000 clones, about 88% of them singletons. The sample is drawn from a study of blood T cell repertoires in COVID-19. Study overall: The cDNA or gDNA used as material had been derived from T cells, B-cell-depleted T cells, or PBMCs.

Trimming pared 6 bases from V and 3 bases from J, leaving 9 bases between. This CDR3 has 12 residues. Germline V CDR1 and CDR2: MNHEY, SMNVEV (reference sequence). Cohorts were based on clinical histories the participants reported. The TCR was taken from a woman in her 50s who had recovered from COVID-19. The rearrangement uses TRBV27 and TRBJ2-7; weak D call: TRBD1 (5 bases). The sample taken for sequencing was PBMCs or T cells enriched from blood (not recorded which). Here the CDR3 reads CASSTGSYEQYF. The CDR3 DNA reads as TGTGCCAGCAGCACAGGTAGCTACGAGCAGTACTTC.